This TCR beta chain was retrieved from a study of circulating CD8 cells and anti-PD-1 response in melanoma. Broader study findings: TIGIT repertoires were least diverse, DNEG repertoires most diverse.

Germline V gives CDR1 GTSNPN, CDR2 SVGIG (reference sequence). CDR3 size: 13 residues. V lost 4 bases and J lost 0, with 9 bases in between. This clonotype qualifies as large. Its antigen is unidentified. Sorting of live CD3+CD8+TCRalphabeta+ cells by PD-1 and/or TIGIT gave four subsets. Each library started from roughly 16 ng of total RNA using the QIAseq Immune Repertoire TCR panel. TCRdb reprocessed the reads with MiXCR, giving one entry per CDR3 protein. The sample lists fewer than 1,000 distinct CDR3 sequences; roughly an eighth were seen once. This chain joins TRBV30 and TRBJ1-2; no clear D gene. Sequences were derived from CD8+ T cells from PBMCs, sampled at baseline or after one month of anti-PD-1 therapy (not recorded which). The TCR comes from a human donor with melanoma. DNA of the CDR3: TGTGCCTGGATTGACGGATCTAACTATGGCTACACCTTC. Protein product: CAWIDGSNYGYTF.